This TCR beta chain stems from a study of blood T cell repertoires in COVID-19. Here immunoSEQ multiplex PCR was the method, and the copy in TCRdb shows in-frame clones only, minus some. There are about 350,000 clones in the sample; around nine tenths occur only once, and 0.85% to 1.3% lies in the top ten. This clone has just a few counts. Participants spanned ages 18 to 89 years and resided in 20 to 30 US areas. Participants were placed into cohorts based on the clinical history they reported. Shortly before study entry, within 2 weeks, exposed participants had met a COVID-19 case. The CDR3 spans 14 residues. In germline, CDR1 is MDHEN, CDR2 SYDVKM. The V end lost 3 bases, the J end lost 3 bases, and 12 bases lay between the germline ends.

Sequenced input: PBMCs or T cells enriched from blood (not recorded which). This chain uses TRBV28 with TRBJ2-7, with a weak D call TRBD1 (5 bases). The receptor's source is a woman in her 30s who had been exposed to COVID-19. The CDR3 DNA reads as TGTGCCAGCAGTTTGGGGCCAGCTAACTACGAGCAGTACTTC. Its protein is CASSLGPANYEQYF.